This T cell receptor beta chain stems from a study of OX40 agonist ivuxolimab in advanced cancers. Study-level information: Allowance was made for prior anti-PD-1, anti-PD-L1 or anti-CTLA-4 therapy, and about 40% had some. General study points: Both blood CD4+ and CD8+ T cells showed clonal growth by week 6 at 0.1 to 3.0 mg/kg. The investigators did not determine what antigen specificity the expanded peripheral T cells had.

V shed 7 bases and J 5 bases; nucleotides not matched to a gene: 7. This CDR3 has 14 residues. The germline gives CDR1 LNHDA, CDR2 SQIVND (reference sequence). With regard to this clone: The antigen is not known.

Produced via immunoSEQ multiplex PCR; TCRdb's table is partial and in-frame only. The repertoire has roughly 83,000 clones, 91% of them found once; the top ten carry 8.4%. V is TRBV19 and J is TRBJ2-2; 7 bases are shared with TRBD2. The TCR originated in an adult with an advanced solid tumor such as melanoma, head and neck, liver or kidney cancer. The sample here was CD4+ or CD8+ T cells sorted from blood, taken in a trial of the OX40 agonist ivuxolimab. As DNA, the CDR3 is TGTGCCAGTATGGGGCGGGAGTCGACCGGGGAGCTGTTTTTT. Amino acid sequence: CASMGRESTGELFF.